A selection of T cell receptor beta chains follows, all from one sample in a study of OX40 agonist ivuxolimab in advanced cancers. Some clones are missing from TCRdb's copy, which holds only in-frame ones; the method was immunoSEQ multiplex PCR. Altogether tens of thousands of clones are present, around 87% being singletons, with the ten largest covering about 1.7%. This specimen was CD4+ or CD8+ T cells sorted from blood, taken in a trial of the OX40 agonist ivuxolimab. The receptor source for this set is an adult with an advanced solid tumor such as melanoma, head and neck, liver or kidney cancer. The CDR3 runs from the conserved cysteine through the conserved F or W. Each record gives: J gene, D gene, V gene, clone size, CDR3 length, CDR3 DNA, CDR3 protein. A D gene is named only where the DNA matches it firmly. Only part of the rows carry a size: once, few, many, or a class if the clone is expanded.

TRBJ1-2	.	TRBV28	once	14	TGTGCCAGCAGTTTACGGGGGGCGAACTATGGCTACACCTTC	CASSLRGANYGYTF
TRBJ2-5	.	TRBV7-2	.	13	TGTGCCAGCAGCTTAGCGCCCGGAGAGACCCAGTACTTC	CASSLAPGETQYF
TRBJ1-1	.	TRBV7-9	.	13	TGTGCCAGCACCCCCGGGGGAAACACTGAAGCTTTCTTT	CASTPGGNTEAFF
TRBJ1-4	TRBD1	TRBV13	.	14	TGTGCCAGCAGCTTAAGACAGGGCGGTGAAAAACTGTTTTTT	CASSLRQGGEKLFF
TRBJ2-1	TRBD1	TRBV29-1	.	14	TGCAGCGTTGAAAGGTGGACAGGGGGTAATGAGCAGTTCTTC	CSVERWTGGNEQFF
TRBJ2-3	.	TRBV7-9	.	16	TGTGCCAGCAGCTTACGCCGGGGAGCACACACAGATACGCAGTATTTT	CASSLRRGAHTDTQYF
TRBJ2-1	TRBD1	TRBV4-2	.	15	TGTGCCAGCAGCCAGACAGGGTTCTCCTACAATGAGCAGTTCTTC	CASSQTGFSYNEQFF
TRBJ2-2	.	TRBV6-4	.	14	TGTGCCAGCAGTTTTGACCCGGGCCCCGGGGAGCTGTTTTTT	CASSFDPGPGELFF
TRBJ1-5	.	TRBV6-6	few	12	TGTGCCAGCAGACGCCCCAATCAGCCCCAGCATTTT	CASRRPNQPQHF
TRBJ1-6	TRBD1	TRBV28	.	15	TGTGCCAGCAGGGCGGGACAGGGGGTTAGTTCACCCCTCCACTTT	CASRAGQGVSSPLHF
TRBJ2-5	TRBD1	TRBV5-1	.	14	TGCGCCAGCAGCTTGGAGGACAGGGAAGAGACCCAGTACTTC	CASSLEDREETQYF
TRBJ1-1	.	TRBV11-2	.	13	TGTGCCAGCAGCATCCGGACGGACACTGAAGCTTTCTTT	CASSIRTDTEAFF
TRBJ1-2	.	TRBV28	.	14	TGTGCCAGCAAAACAGGGAGCAGTTCCTATGGCTACACCTTC	CASKTGSSSYGYTF
TRBJ2-7	.	TRBV28	few	12	TGTGCCAGCAGTCTGGGCAGCTACGAGCAGTACTTC	CASSLGSYEQYF
TRBJ2-2	TRBD2	TRBV9	.	16	TGTGCCAGCAGCGTAGAGGCGGGAGGATCCACCGGGGAGCTGTTTTTT	CASSVEAGGSTGELFF
TRBJ2-7	.	TRBV7-8	medium-sized	17	TGTGCCAGCAGCGCATCGGGGTGGGTTCGAGGGGACTACGAGCAGTACTTC	CASSASGWVRGDYEQYF
TRBJ1-4	.	TRBV27	.	15	TGTGCCAGCAGTTTAGGAGGGAAGGCGAATGAAAAACTGTTTTTT	CASSLGGKANEKLFF
TRBJ1-6	.	TRBV13	.	15	TGTGCCAGCAGCTCTACAGGAGCCTATAATTCACCCCTCCACTTT	CASSSTGAYNSPLHF